These 29 T cell receptor beta chains were all obtained from the same sample, sequenced in a study of cytomegalovirus exposure and HLA in healthy donors. The study ran its PCR with 60 Vbeta and 13 Jbeta primers. The assay was immunoSEQ multiplex PCR, and TCRdb's table has in-frame clones only and misses some. Of roughly 140,000 clones listed, approximately 80% are singletons. Specimen: PBMCs. Receptors were obtained from a male donor in good health and CMV-seronegative.

V and J are TRBV7-2 and TRBJ1-5, with D unresolved. The CDR3 extends over 13 amino acids. The germline V gene encodes CDR1 SGHTA and CDR2 FQGNSA. The V end was cut by 5 bases, the J end by 0 bases, with 5 bases between. The CDR3: CASSLSSNQPQHF. In DNA, the CDR3 is TGTGCCAGCAGCCTCAGTAGCAATCAGCCCCAGCATTTT. The whole variable domain, filled in from reference TRBV7-2 and TRBJ1-5, reads GAGVSQSPSNKVTEKGKDVELRCDPISGHTALYWYRQSLGQGLEFLIYFQGNSAPDKSGLPSDRFSAERTGGSVSTLTIQRTQQEDSAVYLCASSLSSNQPQHFGDGTRLSIL.

The chain employs TRBV27 and TRBJ1-1; the match to TRBD1 covers 9 bases. Trimming removed 4 bases from V and 3 bases from J; junction bases left unmatched: 3. From germline, CDR1 is MNHEY and CDR2 SMNVEV (reference sequence). The length of the CDR3 is 14 residues. The DNA of the CDR3 is TGTGCCAGCAGTTACAGGGGGCCGCACACTGAAGCTTTCTTT. Residues: CASSYRGPHTEAFF.

The gene calls are TRBV18 and TRBJ1-2, with D tentatively TRBD1 (5 bases). The germline V gene has CDR1 KGHSH and CDR2 LQKENI. This CDR3 contains 13 residues. V was clipped by 3 bases and J by 8 bases, with 13 bases between them. The CDR3 coding sequence is TGTGCCAGCTCACCTACGACAGAAAGGGGCTACACCTTC. This encodes CASSPTTERGYTF.

The chain is built from TRBV28 and TRBJ1-5; TRBD1 agrees at 7 bases. The V segment lost 6 bases and the J segment 9 bases; nucleotides outside the gene matches: 11. Germline-derived CDR1 and CDR2 are MDHEN and SYDVKM. This CDR3 has 14 amino acids. The CDR3 coding sequence is TGTGCCAGCAGACACGACAGGGTTCATCGGCCCCAGCATTTT. This translates into CASRHDRVHRPQHF. Supplemented by reference TRBV28 and TRBJ1-5, the full variable domain reads DVKVTQSSRYLVKRTGEKVFLECVQDMDHENMFWYRQDPGLGLRLIYFSYDVKMKEKGDIPEGYSVSREKKERFSLILESASTNQTSMYLCASRHDRVHRPQHFGDGTRLSIL.

This clone turned up a few times. CDR3 sequence (DNA): TGCAGCGTTGGTGCCACAGGGCTTGAAGCTTTCTTT. Protein sequence: CSVGATGLEAFF. This sequence joins TRBV29-1 and TRBJ1-1; perhaps TRBD1 as D (6 bases). The V end lost 4 bases, the J end lost 7 bases, and 13 bases lay between the germline ends. The CDR3 is 12 amino acids. Germline CDR1 SQVTM, CDR2 ANQGSEA.

The chain has TRBV7-2 and TRBJ2-7, with D perhaps matching TRBD2 (5 bases). The V and J ends lost 7 bases and 0 bases respectively, with 10 bases between them. The CDR3 is 13 residues long. Germline CDR1 and CDR2: SGHTA and FQGNSA. DNA for the CDR3: TGTGCCAGCACTGAGGGAAACTCCTACGAGCAGTACTTC. Translated, it gives CASTEGNSYEQYF.

The chain is built from TRBV2 and TRBJ2-7, with a weak D call TRBD1 (5 bases). This CDR3 has 12 residues. Germline lookup yields CDR1 SNHLY and CDR2 FYNNEI. The germline V and J ends were trimmed by 4 bases and 8 bases, with 12 bases remaining between them. CDR3 residues: CASSGGRVKQYF. The CDR3 DNA follows: TGTGCCAGCAGTGGTGGCAGGGTGAAGCAGTACTTC.

The chain is built from TRBV5-4 and TRBJ1-1; TRBD1 might be the D (5 bases). Germline loops: CDR1 SGHNT, CDR2 YYREEE (reference sequence). The germline V and J ends were trimmed by 4 bases and 1 base, with 11 bases remaining between them. The length of the CDR3 is 14 residues. The CDR3 loop reads CASSPAGQNTEAFF. CDR3 DNA: TGTGCCAGCAGCCCGGCGGGGCAGAACACTGAAGCTTTCTTT. The variable domain in full, with the rest retrieved from reference TRBV5-4 and TRBJ1-1, is ETGVTQSPTHLIKTRGQQVTLRCSSQSGHNTVSWYQQALGQGPQFIFQYYREEENGRGNFPPRFSGLQFPNYSSELNVNALELDDSALYLCASSPAGQNTEAFFGQGTRLTVV.

CDR3 sequence (DNA): TGTGCCAGCAGCCGAGGAGGGGAAAACACCATATATTTT. Its protein is CASSRGGENTIYF. V is TRBV25-1 and J is TRBJ1-3; TRBD1 might be the D (5 bases). Per germline, CDR1 MGHDK and CDR2 SYGVNS. This CDR3 is built from 13 residues. Deletions cut 6 bases from V and 6 bases from J, with 12 bases between.

This clone was picked up a small number of times. The chain couples TRBV19 to TRBJ2-3, with 11 bases that match TRBD1. The V gene's germline CDR1 is LNHDA and CDR2 SQIVND (reference sequence). This CDR3 contains 16 residues. V gave up 7 bases and J gave up 0 bases; unmatched junction bases: 6. Here the CDR3 DNA reads TGTGCCAGTAAGCAGGGACAGGGGGACAGCACAGATACGCAGTATTTT. Translated: CASKQGQGDSTDTQYF. The full variable domain, with the rest looked up from reference TRBV19 and TRBJ2-3, is DGGITQSPKYLFRKEGQNVTLSCEQNLNHDAMYWYRQDPGQGLRLIYYSQIVNDFQKGDIAEGYSVSREKKESFPLTVTSAQKNPTAFYLCASKQGQGDSTDTQYFGPGTRLTVL.

The sample holds a few counts of this clone. This chain links TRBV29-1 with TRBJ2-1; perhaps TRBD2 as D (6 bases). The CDR3 runs 15 residues. Looked up from germline, CDR1 is SQVTM and CDR2 is ANQGSEA. V gave up 3 bases and J gave up 5 bases, with 17 bases separating them. The CDR3, as DNA: TGCAGCGTTGACAAGGGAGGACTATTGAACAATGAGCAGTTCTTC. Residues: CSVDKGGLLNNEQFF.

In this sample, this clone turned up a few times. The gene calls are TRBV7-2 and TRBJ1-6; perhaps TRBD1 as D (6 bases). Germline CDR1 SGHTA, CDR2 FQGNSA. With 3 bases removed from V and 5 bases from J, the gap between germline ends came to 14 bases. The length of the CDR3 is 16 residues. The CDR3 sequence is CASSLDRRSNNSPLHF. The CDR3 region has the DNA TGTGCCAGCAGCTTGGACAGACGATCCAATAATTCACCCCTCCACTTT.

This sequence joins TRBV7-9 and TRBJ2-5, with TRBD2 matching 9 bases. The CDR3 runs to 16 residues. The J segment lost 2 bases and the V segment lost 7 bases, leaving 11 bases of the junction unmatched. Germline-derived CDR1 and CDR2 are SEHNR and FQNEAQ (reference sequence). The CDR3 bases are TGTGCCAGCACCGATAATCTAGCGGGGCCTCAAGAGACCCAGTACTTC. Translation gives CASTDNLAGPQETQYF.

This chain uses TRBV30 with TRBJ2-1; D is possibly TRBD2 (6 bases). Trimming left V 4 bases short and J 3 bases short, with 10 bases between. Germline assignment: CDR1 GTSNPN and CDR2 SVGIG (reference sequence). CDR3 size: 13 residues. The CDR3 sequence: CAWNGGNYNEQFF. The DNA for the CDR3 is TGTGCCTGGAACGGGGGTAACTACAATGAGCAGTTCTTC.

This chain links TRBV29-1 with TRBJ2-7, with a weak D call TRBD1 (6 bases). CDR3 length equals 12 residues. Germline V CDR1 and CDR2: SQVTM, ANQGSEA. Here the CDR3 DNA reads TGCAGTATTCTAGCAGGGGCCCACGAGCAGTACTTC. It yields the protein CSILAGAHEQYF.

The CDR3 sequence: CASSFGSGNTIYF. DNA for the CDR3: TGTGCCAGCAGCTTCGGGTCGGGAAACACCATATATTTT. The chain joins TRBV5-6 to TRBJ1-3; D is uncertain. Germline V gene data show CDR1 as SGHDT and CDR2 as YYEEEE. V shed 2 bases and J shed 4 bases, with 7 bases lying between them. This CDR3 region has 13 residues. Full variable domain (rest looked up from reference TRBV5-6 and TRBJ1-3): DAGVTQSPTHLIKTRGQQVTLRCSPKSGHDTVSWYQQALGQGPQFIFQYYEEEERQRGNFPDRFSGHQFPNYSSELNVNALLLGDSALYLCASSFGSGNTIYFGEGSWLTVV.

The chain joins TRBV6-4 to TRBJ2-3; D call uncertain. CDR3 length: 17 residues. Per the germline V gene, CDR1 is MRHNA and CDR2 is SNTAGT. V was clipped by 0 bases and J by 0 bases, with 13 bases between them. CDR3 sequence reads: CASSDSSQSASTDTQYF. DNA of the CDR3: TGTGCCAGCAGTGACTCGTCGCAGTCCGCTAGCACAGATACGCAGTATTTT.

This clone was seen a handful of times. V gene TRBV7-9 combines with J gene TRBJ2-3; D might be TRBD2 (6 bases). CDR1 is SEHNR, CDR2 FQNEAQ, per germline (reference sequence). With 5 bases removed from V and 4 bases from J, the gap between germline ends came to 13 bases. The CDR3 consists of 14 residues. The CDR3 DNA reads as TGTGCCAGCAGCAGCTGGGACTCCCCAGATACGCAGTATTTT. Protein: CASSSWDSPDTQYF.

The chain employs TRBV19 and TRBJ1-4; no definite D call. Between the trimmed V and J ends, which lost 5 bases and 0 bases, there was a span of 13 bases. Germline V gene data show CDR1 as LNHDA and CDR2 as SQIVND (reference sequence). CDR3 length: 16 residues. CDR3 DNA sequence: TGTGCCAGTAGTCCCCACCAGTTCTCAACTAATGAAAAACTGTTTTTT. This gives the protein CASSPHQFSTNEKLFF.

For the CDR3, the DNA is TGTGCCAGTCGGAATAGGGACAGGGGAGATACGCAGTATTTT. Its protein is CASRNRDRGDTQYF. The genes are TRBV19 and TRBJ2-3; 10 bases match TRBD1. This CDR3 contains 14 residues. The germline CDR1 and CDR2 sequences are LNHDA and SQIVND (reference sequence). Losses at the gene ends were 8 bases for V and 5 bases for J; bases not matched to a gene: 7.

The chain has TRBV5-6 and TRBJ2-5; 13 bases line up with TRBD2. V was pared by 4 bases and J by 7 bases, with 13 bases of the junction left unmatched. Germline V gene data show CDR1 as SGHDT and CDR2 as YYEEEE. This CDR3 comprises 17 residues. As DNA, the CDR3 is TGTGCCAGCAGCCCTTTGGGACTAGCGGGGACGGGTGGGACCCAGTACTTC. Translating gives CASSPLGLAGTGGTQYF.

The J gene is TRBJ1-1, the V gene TRBV5-1; possible D gene TRBD1, 5 bases. The V and J ends lost 4 bases and 6 bases respectively, with 16 bases between them. The CDR3 totals 14 residues. CDR1 SGHRS and CDR2 YFSETQ come from the germline V gene. In DNA, the CDR3 is TGCGCCAGCAGCCCCGTGGGGGGTGAGGCTGAAGCTTTCTTT. Amino acids: CASSPVGGEAEAFF.

CDR3 sequence (DNA): TGCGCCAGCAAGGAACAGGGGGCGCGGGAGCAGTACTTC. Its translation is CASKEQGAREQYF. This chain links TRBV5-1 with TRBJ2-7; 9 bases are a match to TRBD1. The CDR3 is 13 residues long. CDR1 is SGHRS and CDR2 is YFSETQ in the germline V gene. Unmatched junction bases numbered 8, after V lost 6 bases and J lost 7 bases.

The rearrangement uses TRBV7-2 and TRBJ2-5, with TRBD2 matching 12 bases. This CDR3 spans 15 amino acids. The germline CDR1 and CDR2 sequences are SGHTA and FQGNSA. Germline trimming cut 3 bases from V and 10 bases from J; bases unmatched to any gene: 9. In DNA, the CDR3 is TGTGCCAGCAGCTTCTTAGCGCTAGCGGGAGGGATCCAGTACTTC. It codes for CASSFLALAGGIQYF. The variable domain in full, completed from reference TRBV7-2 and TRBJ2-5, reads GAGVSQSPSNKVTEKGKDVELRCDPISGHTALYWYRQSLGQGLEFLIYFQGNSAPDKSGLPSDRFSAERTGGSVSTLTIQRTQQEDSAVYLCASSFLALAGGIQYFGPGTRLLVL.

The chain uses TRBV28 and TRBJ1-2, with 8 bases that match TRBD1. Germline V gene sequence: CDR1 MDHEN, CDR2 SYDVKM. V trimming: 6 bases; J trimming: 7 bases; junction bases outside the gene matches: 10. This CDR3 is built from 14 residues. CDR3 residues: CASRRSGGAGGYTF. The CDR3, as DNA: TGTGCCAGCAGAAGATCAGGGGGCGCGGGTGGCTACACCTTC.

This clone was seen a handful of times. This rearrangement joins TRBV28 to TRBJ1-6; D is unresolved. V shed 6 bases and J shed 8 bases, with 8 bases lying between them. This CDR3 comprises 12 residues. The germline V gene encodes CDR1 MDHEN and CDR2 SYDVKM. CDR3: CASRLTDSPLHF. CDR3 in DNA: TGTGCCAGCAGACTAACCGATTCACCCCTCCACTTT.

The rearrangement joins TRBV19 to TRBJ2-7; TRBD1 agrees at 10 bases. V lost 8 bases and J lost 3; bases outside the gene matches: 4. Germline CDR1 LNHDA, CDR2 SQIVND (reference sequence). CDR3 length: 13 amino acids. The CDR3 nucleotides read TGTGCCAGTGGGACAGGGGCGGACTACGAGCAGTACTTC. Protein: CASGTGADYEQYF.

The chain combines TRBV6-6 with TRBJ2-5, with D possibly TRBD1 on 6 matching bases. The closer fit of TRBJ2-7 to the DNA end suggests the J call may be wrong. The CDR3 loop spans 14 amino acids. Germline V gene lookup returns CDR1 MNHNY and CDR2 SVGAGI (reference sequence). In nucleotides, the CDR3 is TGTGCCAGCAGTTACTCGACCAGGGGAAGCGAGCAGTACTTC. Its translation is CASSYSTRGSEQYF.

The chain links TRBV11-2 to TRBJ2-7; D is possibly TRBD1 (6 bases). The germline V gene encodes CDR1 SGHAT and CDR2 FQNNGV. CDR3 length: 16 residues. V was pared by 1 base and J by 4 bases, with 17 bases between. The CDR3 is CASSLGRDILGYEQYF. For the CDR3, the DNA is TGTGCCAGCAGCTTAGGCCGGGACATTTTAGGGTACGAGCAGTACTTC.